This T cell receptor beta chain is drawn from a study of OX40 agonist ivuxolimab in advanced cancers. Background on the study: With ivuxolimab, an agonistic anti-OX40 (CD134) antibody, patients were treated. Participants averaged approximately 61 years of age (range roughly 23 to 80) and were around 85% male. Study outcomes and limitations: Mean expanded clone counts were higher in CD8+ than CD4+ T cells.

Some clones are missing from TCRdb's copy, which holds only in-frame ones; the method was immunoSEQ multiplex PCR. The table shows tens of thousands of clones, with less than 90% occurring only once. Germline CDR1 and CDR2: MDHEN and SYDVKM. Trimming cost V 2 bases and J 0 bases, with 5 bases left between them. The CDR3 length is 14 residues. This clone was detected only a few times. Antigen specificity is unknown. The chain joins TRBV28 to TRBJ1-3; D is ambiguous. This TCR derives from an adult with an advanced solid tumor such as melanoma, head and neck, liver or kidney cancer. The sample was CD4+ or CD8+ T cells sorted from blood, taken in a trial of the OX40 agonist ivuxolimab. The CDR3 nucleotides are TGTGCCAGCAGTTTAATGAGCTCTGGAAACACCATATATTTT. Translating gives CASSLMSSGNTIYF.